Listed below are T cell receptor beta chains from one sample, sequenced in a study of T cells in Graves' hyperthyroidism and ophthalmopathy. MiXCR, run by TCRdb on the multiplex PCR reads, gives a single entry per CDR3 protein. The sample comprises a few hundred thousand distinct CDR3 sequences, roughly 13% of which are singletons, and about 5% rests with the top ten. The source material was blood. These receptors were obtained from a woman under 30 with Graves' hyperthyroidism. Both conserved end residues are part of each CDR3. A D gene is named only where the DNA matches it firmly. The listing skips clone size in some rows; elsewhere it reads once, few, many or a size class.

CDR3 protein,CDR3 DNA,J gene,V gene,D gene,clone size
CSAGRVNTEAFF,TGCAGTGCCGGACGGGTGAACACTGAAGCTTTCTTT,TRBJ1-1,TRBV20-1,NA,many
CSASSAGRSYNEQFF,TGCAGCGCGAGCTCAGCGGGACGCTCCTACAATGAGCAGTTCTTC,TRBJ2-1,TRBV20-1,TRBD2,many
CASSPLRLAGNEQFF,TGTGCCAGCTCACCACTGAGACTAGCAGGCAATGAGCAGTTCTTC,TRBJ2-1,TRBV18,TRBD2,many
CASSQERRLDLQETQYF,TGCGCCAGCAGCCAAGAACGTCGGCTAGACCTGCAAGAGACCCAGTACTTC,TRBJ2-5,TRBV4-1,NA,many
CASSADGASNQPQHF,TGTGCCAGCAGTGCGGATGGGGCGAGCAATCAGCCCCAGCATTTT,TRBJ1-5,TRBV28,NA,many
CASSMAGGGGYTF,TGTGCCAGTAGTATGGCAGGAGGCGGTGGCTACACCTTC,TRBJ1-2,TRBV19,NA,many
CASSSTGQETQYF,TGTGCCAGCAGTTCGACAGGACAAGAGACCCAGTACTTC,TRBJ2-5,TRBV12-3/TRBV12-4,NA,many
CATSDPGTLDNEQFF,TGTGCCACCAGTGATCCCGGGACACTCGACAATGAGCAGTTCTTC,TRBJ2-1,TRBV24-1,NA,few
CATGLAAGEQYF,TGTGCCACCGGACTAGCGGCAGGGGAGCAGTACTTC,TRBJ2-7,TRBV10-3,TRBD2,many
CASSLSPGMGVTQYF,TGTGCCAGCAGTTTATCACCAGGGATGGGAGTTACGCAGTATTTT,TRBJ2-3,TRBV27,NA,many
CASSPGLAGESSYEQYF,TGTGCCAGCAGTCCCGGACTAGCGGGGGAGAGCTCCTACGAGCAGTACTTC,TRBJ2-7,TRBV28,TRBD2,few
CASSLVGGANTEAFF,TGTGCCAGCAGTTTAGTTGGGGGCGCGAACACTGAAGCTTTCTTT,TRBJ1-1,TRBV27,NA,many
CASSAQQGRSGKLFF,TGTGCCAGCAGCGCTCAACAGGGGAGGTCAGGAAAACTGTTTTTT,TRBJ1-4,TRBV12-3/TRBV12-4,TRBD1,many
CASSQDSRARMNTEAFF,TGTGCCAGCAGCCAAGATTCCAGGGCCAGGATGAACACTGAAGCTTTCTTT,TRBJ1-1,TRBV3-1,NA,many
CSASEAGDTQYF,TGCAGTGCTAGCGAAGCGGGAGATACGCAGTATTTT,TRBJ2-3,TRBV20-1,NA,few
CASSDINRGTEAFF,TGTGCCAGCAGCGACATAAATCGGGGGACTGAAGCTTTCTTT,TRBJ1-1,TRBV27,NA,many
CSVDRGGKGETQYF,TGCAGCGTTGACAGGGGGGGGAAAGGGGAGACCCAGTACTTC,TRBJ2-5,TRBV29-1,NA,NA
CASRAVLAPEAFF,TGTGCCAGCAGGGCCGTTTTGGCCCCTGAAGCTTTCTTT,TRBJ1-1,TRBV28,NA,many
CATRGYFDSPLHF,TGTGCCACCAGGGGGTATTTTGATTCACCCCTCCACTTT,TRBJ1-6,TRBV19,TRBD1,NA
CASSRQVVPGELFF,TGTGCCAGCAGTCGACAGGTGGTTCCCGGGGAGCTGTTTTTT,TRBJ2-2,TRBV6-2/TRBV6-3,NA,NA
CASSVDLAAGVRNEQFF,TGTGCCAGCAGCGTAGATCTAGCCGCGGGAGTTCGGAATGAGCAGTTCTTC,TRBJ2-1,TRBV9,TRBD2,few
CASSPETGSYEQYF,TGCGCCAGCAGCCCTGAAACAGGGTCCTACGAGCAGTACTTC,TRBJ2-7,TRBV5-1,NA,NA
CASSPWDSRGELFF,TGCGCCAGCAGCCCCTGGGACTCCAGGGGGGAGCTGTTTTTT,TRBJ2-2,TRBV5-1,NA,many
CSARDTLGTSGRGRGETQYF,TGCAGTGCTAGAGATACCCTCGGGACTAGCGGGAGGGGTAGGGGAGAGACCCAGTACTTC,TRBJ2-5,TRBV20-1,TRBD2,many
CASSFMTGREYGYTF,TGTGCCAGCAGTTTCATGACAGGGAGAGAATATGGCTACACCTTC,TRBJ1-2,TRBV28,TRBD1,many
CASSNRVNQPQHF,TGTGCCAGCAGTAACAGGGTCAATCAGCCCCAGCATTTT,TRBJ1-5,TRBV2,NA,few
CASSYFSGSSYNEQFF,TGTGCCAGCAGTTACTTTAGCGGGAGCTCCTACAATGAGCAGTTCTTC,TRBJ2-1,TRBV6-5,TRBD2,many
CASSVDEGGEAFF,TGTGCCAGCAGCGTAGACGAGGGGGGTGAAGCTTTCTTT,TRBJ1-1,TRBV9,NA,few
CASSLYRGYTEAFF,TGTGCCAGCAGTTTGTACAGGGGTTACACTGAAGCTTTCTTT,TRBJ1-1,TRBV28,TRBD1,many
CAWSVLAGGMAEAFF,TGTGCCTGGAGTGTACTGGCAGGAGGGATGGCTGAAGCTTTCTTT,TRBJ1-1,TRBV30,NA,many
CSAPSLLSNSPLHF,TGCAGTGCGCCGTCGCTCCTTTCTAATTCACCCCTCCACTTT,TRBJ1-6,TRBV20-1,NA,many
CASSPDMGQPYNEQFF,TGTGCCAGCAGCCCCGACATGGGACAGCCATACAATGAGCAGTTCTTC,TRBJ2-1,TRBV11-2,TRBD1,many
CASSQEYTKQETQYF,TGTGCCAGCAGCCAAGAGTACACAAAACAAGAGACCCAGTACTTC,TRBJ2-5,TRBV4-2,NA,few
CASSFTGGSGWEQYF,TGTGCCAGCAGTTTCACTGGCGGGAGTGGGTGGGAGCAGTACTTC,TRBJ2-7,TRBV27,TRBD2,few
CASSPAAAGLAGGYNEQFF,TGTGCCAGCAGTCCTGCCGCGGCCGGACTAGCGGGAGGATACAATGAGCAGTTCTTC,TRBJ2-1,TRBV12-3/TRBV12-4,TRBD2,NA
CASSARGQGDLGTGELFF,TGTGCCAGCAGCGCAAGAGGACAGGGAGATCTAGGCACCGGGGAGCTGTTTTTT,TRBJ2-2,TRBV9,TRBD1,few